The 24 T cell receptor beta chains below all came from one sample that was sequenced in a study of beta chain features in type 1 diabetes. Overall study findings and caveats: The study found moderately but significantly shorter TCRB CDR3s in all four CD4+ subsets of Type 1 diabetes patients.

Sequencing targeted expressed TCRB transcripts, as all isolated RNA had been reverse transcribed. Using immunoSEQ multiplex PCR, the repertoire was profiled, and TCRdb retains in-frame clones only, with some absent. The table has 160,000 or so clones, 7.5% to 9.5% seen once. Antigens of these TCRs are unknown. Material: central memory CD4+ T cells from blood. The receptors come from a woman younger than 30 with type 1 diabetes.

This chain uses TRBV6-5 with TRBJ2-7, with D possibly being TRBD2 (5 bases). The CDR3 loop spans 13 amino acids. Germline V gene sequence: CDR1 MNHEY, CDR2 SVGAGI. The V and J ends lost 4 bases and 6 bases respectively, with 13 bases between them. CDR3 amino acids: CASSSPDSREQYF. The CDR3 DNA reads TGTGCCAGCAGTTCCCCGGACTCCCGCGAGCAGTACTTC.

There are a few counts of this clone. For the CDR3, the DNA is TGTGCCAGCAGCACTCCGGCGGGAGCTCTGCGGGAGCAGTACTTC. This encodes CASSTPAGALREQYF. This sequence joins TRBV7-2 and TRBJ2-7; TRBD2 matches 7 bases. J gave up 7 bases and V 5 bases, and 14 bases lay outside the gene matches. The germline V gene has CDR1 SGHTA and CDR2 FQGNSA. The CDR3 runs to 15 residues.

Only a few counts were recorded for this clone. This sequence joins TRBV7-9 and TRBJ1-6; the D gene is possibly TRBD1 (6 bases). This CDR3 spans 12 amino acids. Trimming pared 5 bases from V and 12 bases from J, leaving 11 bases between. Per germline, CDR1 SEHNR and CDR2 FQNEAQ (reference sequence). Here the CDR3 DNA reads TGTGCCAGCAGCCGCCAGGGGCGACCCCTCCACTTT. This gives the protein CASSRQGRPLHF.

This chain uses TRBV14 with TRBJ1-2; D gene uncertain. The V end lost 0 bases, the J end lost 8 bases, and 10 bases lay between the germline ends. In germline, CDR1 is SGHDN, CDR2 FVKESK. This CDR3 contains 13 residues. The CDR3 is CASSQDQVYGYTF. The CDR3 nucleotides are TGTGCCAGCAGCCAAGACCAGGTGTACGGCTACACCTTC.

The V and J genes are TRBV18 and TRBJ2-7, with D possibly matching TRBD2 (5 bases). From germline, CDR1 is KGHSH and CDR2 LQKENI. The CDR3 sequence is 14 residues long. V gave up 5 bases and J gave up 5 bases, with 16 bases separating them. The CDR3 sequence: CASSAGLERNEQYF. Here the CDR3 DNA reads TGTGCCAGCTCAGCGGGTCTCGAGAGGAACGAGCAGTACTTC. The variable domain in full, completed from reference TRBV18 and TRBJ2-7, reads NAGVMQNPRHLVRRRGQEARLRCSPMKGHSHVYWYRQLPEEGLKFMVYLQKENIIDESGMPKERFSAEFPKEGPSILRIQQVVRGDSAAYFCASSAGLERNEQYFGPGTRLTVT.

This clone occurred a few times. DNA of the CDR3: TGCGGGGAGGGTCAGGCCACTGAAGCTTTCTTT. This codes for CGEGQATEAFF. This chain links TRBV20-1 with TRBJ1-1, with D uncertain. CDR3 length: 11 residues. Germline lookup yields CDR1 DFQATT and CDR2 SNEGSKA (reference sequence).

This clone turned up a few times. The CDR3, as DNA: TGCGCCAGCAGCTTTACCGGGACTAGCGGGAGCAATGAGCAGTTCTTC. Amino acid sequence: CASSFTGTSGSNEQFF. The gene calls are TRBV5-1 and TRBJ2-1, with TRBD2 matching over 14 bases. Germline loops: CDR1 SGHRS, CDR2 YFSETQ. With V trimmed by 2 bases and J by 6 bases, 4 bases remained unmatched. This CDR3 region has 16 residues.

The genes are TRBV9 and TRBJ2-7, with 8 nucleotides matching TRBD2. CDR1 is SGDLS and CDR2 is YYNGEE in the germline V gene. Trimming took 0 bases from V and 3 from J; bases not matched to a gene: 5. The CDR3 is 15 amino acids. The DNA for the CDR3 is TGTGCCAGCAGCGTAGGAGGGACTAGAGACTACGAGCAGTACTTC. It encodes CASSVGGTRDYEQYF.

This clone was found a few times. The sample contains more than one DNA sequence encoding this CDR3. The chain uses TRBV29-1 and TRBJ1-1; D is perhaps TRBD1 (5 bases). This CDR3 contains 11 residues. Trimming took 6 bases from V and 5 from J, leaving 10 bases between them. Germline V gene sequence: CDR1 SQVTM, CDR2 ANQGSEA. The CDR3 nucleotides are TGCAGCGTGGACCGGGGGACTGAAGCTTTCTTT. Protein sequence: CSVDRGTEAFF.

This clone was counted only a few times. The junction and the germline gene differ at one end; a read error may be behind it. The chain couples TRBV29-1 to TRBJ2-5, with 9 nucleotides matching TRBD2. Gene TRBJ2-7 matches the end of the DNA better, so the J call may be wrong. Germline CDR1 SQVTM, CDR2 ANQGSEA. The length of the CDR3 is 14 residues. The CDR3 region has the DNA TGCAGCGTTAAAGACCTAGCGGGACCCTACGAGCAGTACTTC. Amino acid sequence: CSVKDLAGPYEQYF.

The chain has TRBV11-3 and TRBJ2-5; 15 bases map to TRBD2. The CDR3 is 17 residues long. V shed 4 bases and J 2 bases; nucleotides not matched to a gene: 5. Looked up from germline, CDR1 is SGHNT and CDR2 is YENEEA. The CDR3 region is CASSSAGTSGGQETQYF. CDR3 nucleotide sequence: TGTGCCAGCAGCTCCGCCGGGACTAGCGGGGGGCAAGAGACCCAGTACTTC.

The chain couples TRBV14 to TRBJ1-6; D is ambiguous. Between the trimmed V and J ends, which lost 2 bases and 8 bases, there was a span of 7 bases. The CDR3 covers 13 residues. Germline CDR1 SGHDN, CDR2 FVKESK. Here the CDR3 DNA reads TGTGCCAGCAGCCAAATCCGGGATTCACCCCTCCACTTT. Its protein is CASSQIRDSPLHF.

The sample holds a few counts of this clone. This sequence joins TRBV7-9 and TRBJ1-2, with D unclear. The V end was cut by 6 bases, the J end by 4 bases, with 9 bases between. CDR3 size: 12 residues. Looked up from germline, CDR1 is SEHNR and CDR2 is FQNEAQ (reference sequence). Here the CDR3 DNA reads TGTGCCAGCAGTCGTAAGAGCTATGGCTACACCTTC. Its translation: CASSRKSYGYTF.

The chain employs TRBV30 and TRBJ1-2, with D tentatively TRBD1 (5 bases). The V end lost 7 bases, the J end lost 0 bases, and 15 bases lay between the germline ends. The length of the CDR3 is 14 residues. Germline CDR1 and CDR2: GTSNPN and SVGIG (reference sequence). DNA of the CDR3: TGTGCCTCCCCCCCAGACAGTTCTAACTATGGCTACACCTTC. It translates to CASPPDSSNYGYTF.

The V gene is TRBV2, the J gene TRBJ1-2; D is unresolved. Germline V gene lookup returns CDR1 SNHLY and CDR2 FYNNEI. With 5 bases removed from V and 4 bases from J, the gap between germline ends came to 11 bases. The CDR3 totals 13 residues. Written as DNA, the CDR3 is TGTGCCAGCAGTATCGACAAATTCTATGGCTACACCTTC. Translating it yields CASSIDKFYGYTF.

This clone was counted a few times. For the CDR3, the DNA is TGTGCCAGCAGCTTAGGTTACAGCTACGAGCAGTACTTC. Its protein product is CASSLGYSYEQYF. The chain is built from TRBV11-2 and TRBJ2-7; D ambiguous. The V gene's germline CDR1 is SGHAT and CDR2 FQNNGV. V gave up 1 base and J gave up 3 bases, with 7 bases separating them. The CDR3 loop spans 13 amino acids. Looking up the rest from reference TRBV11-2 and TRBJ2-7 gives the full variable domain: EAGVAQSPRYKIIEKRQSVAFWCNPISGHATLYWYQQILGQGPKLLIQFQNNGVVDDSQLPKDRFSAERLKGVDSTLKIQPAKLEDSAVYLCASSLGYSYEQYFGPGTRLTVT.

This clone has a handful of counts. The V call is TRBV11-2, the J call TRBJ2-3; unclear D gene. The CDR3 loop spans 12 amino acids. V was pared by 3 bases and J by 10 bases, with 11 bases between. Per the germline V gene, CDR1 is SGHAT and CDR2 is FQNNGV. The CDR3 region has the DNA TGTGCCAGCAGCTTCGACATCGGCGCGCAGTATTTT. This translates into CASSFDIGAQYF.

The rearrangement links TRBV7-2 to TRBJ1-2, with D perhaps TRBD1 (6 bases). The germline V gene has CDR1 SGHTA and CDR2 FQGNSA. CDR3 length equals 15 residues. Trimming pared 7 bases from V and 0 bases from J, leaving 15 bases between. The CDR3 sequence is CASTSGGATNYGYTF. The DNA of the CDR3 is TGTGCCAGCACCAGCGGGGGGGCGACTAACTATGGCTACACCTTC.

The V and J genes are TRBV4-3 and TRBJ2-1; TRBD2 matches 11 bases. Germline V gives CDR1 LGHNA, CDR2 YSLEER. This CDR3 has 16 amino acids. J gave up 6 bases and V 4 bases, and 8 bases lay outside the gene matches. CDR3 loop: CASSPLAGGPVNEQFF. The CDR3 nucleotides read TGCGCCAGCAGCCCGTTAGCGGGGGGGCCTGTCAATGAGCAGTTCTTC.

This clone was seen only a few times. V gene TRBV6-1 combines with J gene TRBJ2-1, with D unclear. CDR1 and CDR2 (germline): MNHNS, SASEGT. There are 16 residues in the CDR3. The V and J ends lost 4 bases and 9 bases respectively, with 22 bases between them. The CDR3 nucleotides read TGTGCCAGCAGTGTACATGCTAGTGGCCTCTTGGGTGAGCAGTTCTTC. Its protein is CASSVHASGLLGEQFF.

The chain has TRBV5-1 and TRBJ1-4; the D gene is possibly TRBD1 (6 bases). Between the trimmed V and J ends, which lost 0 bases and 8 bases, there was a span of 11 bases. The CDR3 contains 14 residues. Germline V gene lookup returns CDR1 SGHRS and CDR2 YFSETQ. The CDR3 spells CASSLEGGVEKLFF. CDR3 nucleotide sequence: TGCGCCAGCAGCTTGGAAGGGGGAGTAGAAAAACTGTTTTTT.

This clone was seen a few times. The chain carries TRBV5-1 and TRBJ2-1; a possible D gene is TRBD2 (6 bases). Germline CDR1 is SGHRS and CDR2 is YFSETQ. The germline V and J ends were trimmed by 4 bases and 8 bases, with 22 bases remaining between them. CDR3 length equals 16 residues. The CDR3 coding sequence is TGCGCCAGCAGCCTCATCCGGGCCAGCGGGTTCGATGAGCAGTTCTTC. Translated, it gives CASSLIRASGFDEQFF.

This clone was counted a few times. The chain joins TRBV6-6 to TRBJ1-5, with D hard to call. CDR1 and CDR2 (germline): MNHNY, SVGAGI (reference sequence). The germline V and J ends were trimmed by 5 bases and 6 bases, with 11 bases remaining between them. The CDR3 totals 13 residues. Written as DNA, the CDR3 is TGTGCCAGCAGTCCCCCGCTTAGTCAGCCCCAGCATTTT. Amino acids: CASSPPLSQPQHF.

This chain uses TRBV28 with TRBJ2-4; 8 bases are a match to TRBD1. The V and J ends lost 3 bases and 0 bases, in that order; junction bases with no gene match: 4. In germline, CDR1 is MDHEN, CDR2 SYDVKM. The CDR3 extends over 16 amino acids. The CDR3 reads CASSLQGQVAKNIQYF. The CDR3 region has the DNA TGTGCCAGCAGTTTGCAGGGACAGGTAGCCAAAAACATTCAGTACTTC.